A single sample is the source of the 11 T cell receptor beta chains below, sequenced in a study of T cells in Graves' hyperthyroidism and ophthalmopathy (dated 2019 in TCRdb). Library construction relied on multiplex PCR. Sequencing took place on an Illumina HiSeq 2000. The TCR beta CDR3 regions were amplified from RNA transcripts. A first-round RT-PCR of the TCR CDR3 used the HTBI primer set with the Qiagen OneStep RT-PCR kit. TCRdb reprocessing: public reads trimmed at Q25 with fastp, clones called with MiXCR, in-frame beta chains kept. Merged by CDR3 protein, the rows form single entries marked with the most common genes and DNA. This sample has some 490,000 distinct CDR3 sequences in its table, and approximately 16% of those were observed once. Of the sample, approximately 30% falls within the top ten clones. The sample consisted of blood. These receptors were taken from a woman aged 25 to 39 with Graves' ophthalmopathy.

The table lists this clonotype with many counts. The chain links TRBV2 to TRBJ2-1; perhaps D is TRBD1 or TRBD2 (6 bases each). The CDR3 extends over 13 amino acids. Germline CDR1 reads SNHLY; CDR2 reads FYNNEI. V lost 3 bases, J lost 10 bases, and 13 bases lay in between. The CDR3 spells CASSEGRGGEQFF. The CDR3 DNA sequence: TGTGCCAGCAGTGAGGGCAGGGGAGGAGAGCAGTTCTTC. Drawing the rest from reference TRBV2 and TRBJ2-1, the complete variable domain is EPEVTQTPSHQVTQMGQEVILRCVPISNHLYFYWYRQILGQKVEFLVSFYNNEISEKSEIFDDQFSVERPDGSNFTLKIRSTKLEDSAMYFCASSEGRGGEQFFGPGTRLTVL.

This clonotype was picked up a small number of times. This chain joins TRBV24-1 and TRBJ2-7, with D unclear. CDR3 length: 14 residues. Germline values: CDR1 KGHDR, CDR2 SFDVKD. Trimming left V 3 bases short and J 3 bases short, with 11 bases between. The CDR3 coding sequence is TGTGCCACCAGTGATCCGAAGGACCTCTACGAGCAGTACTTC. It yields the protein CATSDPKDLYEQYF.

This clonotype was seen at least ten times. The chain combines TRBV7-2 with TRBJ2-4, with TRBD2 as a possible D gene (7 bases). Germline V lookup: CDR1 SGHTA, CDR2 FQGNSA. CDR3 size: 14 residues. V was clipped by 6 bases and J by 8 bases, with 17 bases between them. The CDR3 loop reads CASRQGGGGYIQYF. Here the CDR3 DNA reads TGTGCCAGCAGGCAGGGAGGGGGGGGGTACATTCAGTACTTC.

This clonotype was observed a few times. The chain links TRBV27 to TRBJ2-3; the D gene could be TRBD1 or TRBD2 (6 bases each). CDR1 and CDR2 from the germline V gene are MNHEY and SMNVEV (reference sequence). Trimming left V 6 bases short and J 4 bases short, with 17 bases between. The CDR3 has 15 amino acids. CDR3 in amino acids: CASSTYPGAADTQYF. For the CDR3, the DNA is TGTGCCAGCAGCACCTACCCGGGGGCGGCAGATACGCAGTATTTT.

This clonotype was seen only a few times. This chain connects TRBV6-2 or TRBV6-3 to TRBJ2-7; 8 positions match TRBD1. The CDR3 contains 17 residues. The V gene's germline CDR1 is MNHEY and CDR2 SVGEGT. The V and J ends lost 7 bases and 3 bases, in that order; junction bases with no gene match: 17. This chain's CDR3 is CASTHRQGNPPFYEQYF. The DNA for the CDR3 is TGTGCCAGCACCCACCGACAGGGGAATCCCCCATTCTACGAGCAGTACTTC.

This clonotype has just one count. The chain links TRBV18 to TRBJ2-3, with 13 bases fitting TRBD2. This CDR3 comprises 20 residues. Germline V CDR1 and CDR2: KGHSH, LQKENI. Trimming removed 3 bases from V and 0 bases from J; junction bases left unmatched: 12. Here the CDR3 reads CASSPGLAGILANSTDTQYF. The CDR3 DNA reads as TGTGCCAGCTCACCGGGACTAGCGGGGATCCTCGCAAATAGCACAGATACGCAGTATTTT.

This clonotype showed up many times. The junction shows a germline mismatch at one end, possibly a read error. CDR3 loop: CASSPQEINEQFF. The CDR3 DNA reads TGTGCCAGCTCTCCACAGGAAATTAATGAGCAGTTCTTC. This chain connects TRBV18 to TRBJ2-1; TRBD1 is a possible D gene (5 bases). Per germline, CDR1 KGHSH and CDR2 LQKENI. The CDR3 has 13 residues.

Concerning this clonotype: This could be a read error, since a much larger clone is one nucleotide away. V is TRBV7-2 and J is TRBJ2-3, with TRBD1 matching 8 bases. The germline CDR1 and CDR2 sequences are SGHTA and FQGNSA. The CDR3 extends over 13 amino acids. The trim removed 5 bases at V and 4 bases at J, leaving 2 bases unmatched. The CDR3 sequence is CASSTTGADTQYF. The DNA of the CDR3 is TGTGCCAGCAGCACGACAGGGGCAGATACGCAGTATTTT. Variable domain in full (rest from reference TRBV7-2 and TRBJ2-3): GAGVSQSPSNKVTEKGKDVELRCDPISGHTALYWYRQSLGQGLEFLIYFQGNSAPDKSGLPSDRFSAERTGGSVSTLTIQRTQQEDSAVYLCASSTTGADTQYFGPGTRLTVL.

Many counts were recorded for this clonotype. V gene TRBV28 combines with J gene TRBJ2-1; possibly TRBD2 for D (6 bases). Germline lookup yields CDR1 MDHEN and CDR2 SYDVKM. Trimming shortened V by 7 bases and J by 6 bases, and 22 bases separated the two germline ends. The CDR3 sequence is 16 residues long. The CDR3 spells CASNLPGPQRANEQFF. The DNA for the CDR3 is TGTGCCAGCAACCTGCCGGGACCCCAGCGGGCCAATGAGCAGTTCTTC.

Regarding this clonotype: A clone one base away is much larger, so this may be a read error. No conserved phenylalanine or tryptophan ends this CDR3, so it is likely a read error. The gene calls are TRBV28 and TRBJ1-2; possible D gene TRBD1, 6 bases. This CDR3 spans 13 amino acids. V was clipped by 3 bases and J by 8 bases, with 13 bases between them. Germline-derived CDR1 and CDR2 are MDHEN and SYDVKM. As DNA, the CDR3 is TGTGCCAGCAGTTTGATACGACAGGAGGGCTACACCCTC. It yields the protein CASSLIRQEGYTL.

This clonotype was seen a handful of times. The V call is TRBV7-9, the J call TRBJ2-1; 7 bases are shared with TRBD2. CDR1 is SEHNR, CDR2 FQNEAQ, per germline (reference sequence). V was clipped by 8 bases and J by 3 bases; unmatched bases: 16. The CDR3 spans 17 residues. The CDR3 protein is CASLPGGVEGRYNEQFF. The CDR3 nucleotides are TGTGCCAGCTTACCGGGAGGAGTGGAGGGGCGCTACAATGAGCAGTTCTTC.